This T cell receptor (beta chain) was recovered during a study of early T cells in non-severe SARS-CoV-2 infection (dated by TCRdb to the early 2020s). Some background on the complete study: Because TCR sequencing was done on bulk RNA from unsorted whole blood, the alpha and beta chains could not be paired. Study-level results and caveats: VDJdb matching was skewed toward anti-spike CD8 responses and likely underestimated virus-specific expansions by missing private and CD4 specificities.

V sheds 7 bases and J sheds 0 bases, leaving 17 bases between their ends. The CDR3 runs 16 amino acids, cysteine and phenylalanine included. Only the CDR3 portion is preserved as DNA: 48 bases, with reading frame beginning at the first base. From a lookup of the germline V gene, CDR1 and CDR2 are SGHRS and YFSETQ. This clonotype has at least ten counts. What this receptor recognizes is not known. The record has no base qualities; no much larger clone is one base away. This was a case-control study nested in a cohort of healthcare workers in London, UK, who had nasopharyngeal swab PCR tests and blood samples taken every week. Healthcare workers were enrolled in the week of the UK lockdown, from 23 to 31 March 2020, and were followed every week for up to roughly 16 weeks. Library method: 5' RACE. Sequenced on a NextSeq 500. The TCR library protocol attached unique molecular identifiers to individual cDNA molecules to correct for sequencing error and PCR bias. Both TCR alpha and beta chains were sequenced, and tight co-correlation was observed between alpha and beta sequence abundances in each sample. The paper's data handling went like this. Decombinator V4 was used to perform V gene, J gene and CDR3 annotation of TCR sequences. Expanded TCRs were defined as changing significantly between any two time points under a Poisson model with p below 0.0001. Abundances of TCRs were expressed as counts per million after normalisation to the total number of TCRs sequenced in each sample. TRAV1-2 paired with TRAJ12, TRAJ20 or TRAJ33 defined MAIT TCRs, while TRAV10 paired with TRAJ18 defined iNKT TCRs. VDJdb, accessed 1 November 2021, was searched for CMV, EBV and SARS-CoV-2 annotated TCRs, with TCRs annotated for multiple antigens excluded. TCRdb reprocessed the public reads (quality trimming at Q25 with fastp, clone calling with MiXCR) and kept in-frame beta chains. A single entry per CDR3 protein holds the most common genes and DNA from its merged rows. The V and J calls and clone size come from TCRdb's table, not from the authors' own analysis. The sample table lists roughly 63,000 distinct CDR3 sequences, 12% of them with a count of one. The ten largest clones represent 1% to 1.5% of the sample.

The chain employs TRBV5-1 and TRBJ2-1; possibly the D gene is TRBD2, per 5 matching bases. The source was whole blood, collected at baseline. This clonotype was obtained from an adult who was a healthcare worker with PCR-confirmed SARS-CoV-2 infection or an uninfected control (not recorded which). The donor label of this sample is uncertain. Read as DNA, the sequence is TGCGCCAGCTCACAGACGGGGTCAAGCTCCTACAATGAGCAGTTCTTC. This gives the protein CASSQTGSSSYNEQFF.